The rows below give T cell receptor beta chains drawn from one sample of a study of CD8+ T cells in alopecia areata. Clones were sequenced by immunoSEQ multiplex PCR, and TCRdb holds only the in-frame ones, with some missing. The data hold some 99,000 clones, with more than 55% observed a single time. The specimen comprised CD8+ T cells sorted from blood, sampled at week 4, from a patient treated with tofacitinib. The receptors were sampled from a human donor with alopecia areata. CDR3s include the opening cysteine and the closing phenylalanine or tryptophan. D genes are given only for firm matches. A clone size is listed for some rows: how often the clone was seen (once, few, many), or a class if it is expanded.

CASTSPGSWRSEAFF | TGTGCCAGCACCAGTCCAGGCAGCTGGCGATCTGAAGCTTTCTTT | TRBJ1-1 | TRBV28 | NA | NA
CASSQERQVPYEQYF | TGCGCCAGCAGCCAAGAACGCCAGGTTCCCTACGAGCAGTACTTC | TRBJ2-7 | TRBV4-1 | NA | NA
CASSLGTGELFF | TGTGCCAGCAGCTTAGGTACCGGGGAGCTGTTTTTT | TRBJ2-2 | TRBV7-7 | NA | NA
CASSQERGGQETQYF | TGCGCCAGCAGCCAAGAGCGGGGGGGCCAAGAGACCCAGTACTTC | TRBJ2-5 | TRBV11-2 | TRBD2 | NA
CASSEISLAGEAFF | TGTGCCAGCAGCGAAATCTCATTGGCAGGGGAAGCTTTCTTT | TRBJ1-1 | TRBV28 | NA | few
CASSPGTGHNEQFF | TGCGCCAGCAGCCCCGGGACAGGCCACAATGAGCAGTTCTTC | TRBJ2-1 | TRBV5-1 | TRBD1 | NA
CASSQDLRYGYTF | TGCGCCAGCAGCCAAGATCTCCGGTATGGCTACACCTTC | TRBJ1-2 | TRBV4-3 | NA | NA
CASSPSPRGAGANVLTF | TGTGCCAGCAGCCCAAGTCCCAGGGGCGCTGGGGCCAACGTCCTGACTTTC | TRBJ2-6 | TRBV7-2 | NA | few
CATSRDPGGTEAFF | TGTGCCACCAGCAGAGATCCAGGGGGCACTGAAGCTTTCTTT | TRBJ1-1 | TRBV15 | TRBD1 | NA
CSVEPSGNSYEQYF | TGCAGCGTTGAACCGTCCGGGAACTCCTACGAGCAGTACTTC | TRBJ2-7 | TRBV29-1 | NA | NA
CAISDGQGAYEQYF | TGTGCCATCAGCGACGGACAGGGCGCCTACGAGCAGTACTTC | TRBJ2-7 | TRBV10-3 | TRBD1 | NA
CASSLDRAGYEQYF | TGTGCCAGCAGCCTCGACAGGGCAGGCTACGAGCAGTACTTC | TRBJ2-7 | TRBV7-8 | TRBD1 | NA
CASSSRLAGTTDTQYF | TGTGCCAGCAGCTCGAGACTAGCGGGGACCACAGATACGCAGTATTTT | TRBJ2-3 | TRBV7-9 | TRBD2 | NA
CATLPQGGNEQFF | TGTGCCACTCTTCCGCAGGGGGGGAATGAGCAGTTCTTC | TRBJ2-1 | TRBV10-3 | NA | NA
CASSLSPAGHNSPLHF | TGTGCCAGCAGCTTAAGTCCGGCAGGCCATAATTCACCCCTCCACTTT | TRBJ1-6 | TRBV7-3 | NA | NA
CASSQGSGGGTDTQYF | TGCGCCAGCAGCCAAGGGAGCGGGGGGGGCACAGATACGCAGTATTTT | TRBJ2-3 | TRBV4-3 | TRBD2 | NA
CASSSYPSYEQFF | TGTGCCAGCAGCTCCTACCCTTCCTATGAGCAGTTCTTC | TRBJ2-1 | TRBV7-2 | NA | few
CASSGLGEQYF | TGTGCCAGCAGTGGCCTCGGCGAGCAGTACTTC | TRBJ2-7 | TRBV27 | NA | NA
CSVDIGDSYNEQFF | TGCAGCGTTGACATAGGGGACTCCTACAATGAGCAGTTCTTC | TRBJ2-1 | TRBV29-1 | NA | NA
CASSRTLNNEQFF | TGTGCCAGCAGCCGTACGCTCAACAATGAGCAGTTCTTC | TRBJ2-1 | TRBV7-3 | NA | many
CSVDGYGYTF | TGCAGCGTTGACGGCTATGGCTACACCTTC | TRBJ1-2 | TRBV29-1 | NA | NA
CSVESHATGYDNEQFF | TGCAGCGTTGAGTCTCACGCGACAGGGTACGACAATGAGCAGTTCTTC | TRBJ2-1 | TRBV29-1 | TRBD1 | few
CASSLSGTTTYEQYF | TGTGCCAGCAGCTTATCCGGGACTACCACCTACGAGCAGTACTTC | TRBJ2-7 | TRBV7-3 | TRBD2 | NA
CASSPGLEAFF | TGTGCCAGCAGCCCAGGGCTAGAAGCTTTCTTT | TRBJ1-1 | TRBV6-5 | NA | NA
CASSQGQGTSGELFF | TGCGCCAGCAGCCAAGGGCAGGGGACCTCCGGGGAGCTGTTTTTT | TRBJ2-2 | TRBV4-1 | NA | NA
CASSQDRGGQQPQHF | TGCGCCAGCAGCCAAGATAGGGGGGGACAACAGCCCCAGCATTTT | TRBJ1-5 | TRBV4-3 | NA | NA
CASSVADWDTQYF | TGTGCCAGCAGCGTAGCGGATTGGGATACGCAGTATTTT | TRBJ2-3 | TRBV9 | NA | NA
CSVDGTGEVDEQFF | TGCAGCGTGGACGGGACAGGGGAGGTAGATGAGCAGTTCTTC | TRBJ2-1 | TRBV29-1 | TRBD1 | NA
CASSQDWGLHQPQHF | TGCGCCAGCAGCCAAGATTGGGGTTTGCACCAGCCCCAGCATTTT | TRBJ1-5 | TRBV4-3 | NA | NA
CSVSLASAWNTEAFF | TGCAGCGTTTCCCTAGCCTCTGCGTGGAACACTGAAGCTTTCTTT | TRBJ1-1 | TRBV29-1 | NA | once
CASSVLDGDYGYTF | TGTGCCAGCAGCGTATTAGATGGCGACTATGGCTACACCTTC | TRBJ1-2 | TRBV9 | NA | NA
CAWDDFRGGDTEAFF | TGTGCCTGGGACGACTTCAGGGGGGGGGACACTGAAGCTTTCTTT | TRBJ1-1 | TRBV30 | TRBD1 | few
CSVEGLNTGELFF | TGCAGCGTTGAAGGGCTGAACACCGGGGAGCTGTTTTTT | TRBJ2-2 | TRBV29-1 | NA | NA
CASSLASGLDEQFF | TGTGCCAGCAGCTTAGCGTCAGGGCTCGATGAGCAGTTCTTC | TRBJ2-1 | TRBV7-8 | NA | NA
CASSWRTAYNEQFF | TGTGCCAGCAGTTGGCGGACAGCCTACAATGAGCAGTTCTTC | TRBJ2-1 | TRBV28 | NA | NA
CASRRLAGGADTQYF | TGTGCCAGCAGGAGACTAGCGGGGGGTGCCGATACGCAGTATTTT | TRBJ2-3 | TRBV2 | TRBD2 | NA
CASSYWTGTGGYEQYF | TGCGCCAGCAGCTACTGGACCGGGACAGGGGGTTACGAGCAGTACTTC | TRBJ2-7 | TRBV5-1 | TRBD1 | NA
CASSPPGASYEQYF | TGTGCCAGCTCACCCCCGGGGGCTTCCTACGAGCAGTACTTC | TRBJ2-7 | TRBV18 | NA | NA
CASTRDSGNNEQFF | TGTGCCAGCACCCGGGACAGCGGAAACAATGAGCAGTTCTTC | TRBJ2-1 | TRBV27 | TRBD1 | NA
CASSTITGISVNEQFF | TGTGCCAGCAGCACAATAACAGGGATCTCTGTCAATGAGCAGTTCTTC | TRBJ2-1 | TRBV27 | NA | NA
CASSPNSYEQYF | TGCGCCAGCAGCCCGAATTCCTACGAGCAGTACTTC | TRBJ2-7 | TRBV5-1 | NA | NA
CASREGLAGGLTQETQYF | TGTGCCAGCAGGGAGGGACTAGCGGGGGGACTAACCCAAGAGACCCAGTACTTC | TRBJ2-5 | TRBV7-2 | TRBD2 | NA
CASSLSGGSSSYEQYF | TGTGCCAGCAGCTTAAGCGGGGGTTCTAGCTCCTACGAGCAGTACTTC | TRBJ2-7 | TRBV7-2 | TRBD2 | NA
CASSLAPIHPDNEQFF | TGCGCCAGCAGCTTGGCCCCTATACACCCGGACAATGAGCAGTTCTTC | TRBJ2-1 | TRBV5-1 | NA | few
CASSLRAGPSNQPQHF | TGTGCCAGCAGCTTAAGGGCAGGGCCTAGCAATCAGCCCCAGCATTTT | TRBJ1-5 | TRBV7-3 | NA | NA
CASMPGTLSGNTIYF | TGTGCCAGCATGCCAGGAACCTTATCTGGAAACACCATATATTTT | TRBJ1-3 | TRBV25-1 | NA | NA
CASSQGQYSTDTQYF | TGTGCCAGCAGCCAAGGACAGTACAGCACAGATACGCAGTATTTT | TRBJ2-3 | TRBV4-2 | NA | few
CVHRGNYGYTF | TGTGTCCACCGGGGTAACTATGGCTACACCTTC | TRBJ1-2 | TRBV30 | NA | NA
CASSLLTGDTEAFF | TGCGCCAGCAGCTTACTGACAGGGGACACTGAAGCTTTCTTT | TRBJ1-1 | TRBV5-1 | TRBD1 | NA
CASSYGQHYEQYF | TGTGCCAGCAGTTATGGGCAGCACTACGAGCAGTACTTC | TRBJ2-7 | TRBV2 | NA | few
CASSPGLAYEQYF | TGCGCCAGCAGCCCGGGACTAGCCTACGAGCAGTACTTC | TRBJ2-7 | TRBV4-1 | TRBD2 | NA
CATSRGTAGTYEQYF | TGTGCCACCAGCAGAGGGACGGCTGGAACCTACGAGCAGTACTTC | TRBJ2-7 | TRBV15 | NA | few